The next 24 T cell receptor beta chains were all read from a single sample in a study of regulatory T cells in long-lasting Graves disease. Researchers made TCR beta libraries by using iRepertoire HTBI primers and running Arm-PCR on CDR3 regions. One entry per CDR3 protein results from TCRdb running MiXCR on the multiplex PCR reads. The profile shows roughly 500,000 distinct CDR3 sequences, 12% to 15% of them singletons. The time point here: newly diagnosed GD, antithyroid drugs for less than 3 months. The TCR library was made from RNA extracted from PBMCs. This sample also belongs to another study, concerning T cells in Graves' hyperthyroidism and ophthalmopathy.

This specimen consisted of peripheral blood mononuclear cells (PBMCs), obtained at new diagnosis, from a patient treated with antithyroid drugs. The receptors derive from a woman aged 45-59 years with Graves disease.

The chain is built from TRBV2 and TRBJ1-6; a possible D gene is TRBD1 (5 bases). This CDR3 is 12 amino acids long. V was pared by 8 bases and J by 8 bases, with 10 bases between. The V gene's germline CDR1 is SNHLY and CDR2 FYNNEI. The CDR3 is CASGGDDSPLHF. CDR3 in DNA: TGTGCCAGCGGGGGGGATGATTCACCCCTCCACTTT.

This clonotype was detected ten times or more. The gene calls are TRBV12-3 or TRBV12-4 and TRBJ1-5; D is undetermined. The CDR3 loop spans 13 amino acids. V was pared by 6 bases and J by 10 bases, with 16 bases between. The CDR3 DNA reads as TGTGCCAGCAGGTACCGGGAGGGAGGCCCCCAGCATTTT. It codes for CASRYREGGPQHF.

This clonotype appeared many times. This rearrangement joins TRBV28 to TRBJ1-6; 11 bases line up with TRBD1. Germline V lookup: CDR1 MDHEN, CDR2 SYDVKM. The V gene end was trimmed by 5 bases and the J gene end by 4 bases; junction bases not matched to a gene: 10. The CDR3 is 18 amino acids. CDR3 in DNA: TGTGCCAGCAGTACCGGGACAGGGGGGGGTGGTTATAATTCACCCCTCCACTTT. This translates into CASSTGTGGGGYNSPLHF. Full variable domain (rest looked up from reference TRBV28 and TRBJ1-6): DVKVTQSSRYLVKRTGEKVFLECVQDMDHENMFWYRQDPGLGLRLIYFSYDVKMKEKGDIPEGYSVSREKKERFSLILESASTNQTSMYLCASSTGTGGGGYNSPLHFGNGTRLTVT.

V and J are TRBV7-3 and TRBJ2-1; D remains ambiguous. The V gene lost 3 bases and the J gene lost 1 base, with 10 bases spanning the gap. The CDR3 spans 15 residues. Germline CDR1 SGHTA, CDR2 FQGTGA. The CDR3 DNA sequence: TGTGCCAGCAGCTTTCCCGGAGCTTCCTACAATGAGCAGTTCTTC. Translated, it gives CASSFPGASYNEQFF.

In this sample, this clonotype turned up a few times. The genes are TRBV5-6 and TRBJ1-1; D possibly corresponds to TRBD1 (6 bases). This CDR3 spans 15 amino acids. V dropped 2 bases and J dropped 0 bases, with 11 bases sitting between them. The germline V gene has CDR1 SGHDT and CDR2 YYEEEE. The CDR3 spells CASSLLDSMNTEAFF. The CDR3 coding sequence is TGTGCCAGCAGCTTACTGGACAGCATGAACACTGAAGCTTTCTTT.

The V call is TRBV6-2 or TRBV6-3, the J call TRBJ2-7, with 7 bases matching TRBD2. The ends lost 0 bases at V and 5 bases at J; junction bases unmatched: 10. This CDR3 has 16 amino acids. Germline V gene lookup returns CDR1 MNHEY and CDR2 SVGEGT. Here the CDR3 reads CASSYSSDPAGDEQYF. CDR3 DNA: TGTGCCAGCAGTTACTCTAGCGATCCGGCGGGGGACGAGCAGTACTTC.

This clonotype has only a few counts. The chain couples TRBV20-1 to TRBJ2-3; D is possibly TRBD2 (5 bases). The CDR3 loop spans 18 amino acids. Germline values: CDR1 DFQATT, CDR2 SNEGSKA (reference sequence). Trimming stripped 0 bases from V and 0 bases from J, with 19 bases between. The CDR3 DNA sequence: TGCAGTGCTAGAGATCTCGGCCAGCGGACTTTTAGCACAGATACGCAGTATTTT. Its translation is CSARDLGQRTFSTDTQYF.

There are many counts of this clonotype. The chain carries TRBV18 and TRBJ2-5; D not certain. Germline lookup yields CDR1 KGHSH and CDR2 LQKENI. The CDR3 has 14 amino acids. Trimming cost V 2 bases and J 4 bases, with 11 bases left between them. The DNA for the CDR3 is TGTGCCAGCTCACCAGGGGTTGGCGGAGAGACCCAGTACTTC. Translating it yields CASSPGVGGETQYF.

This clonotype was recorded a few times. The V call is TRBV6-2 or TRBV6-3, the J call TRBJ2-3; 8 nucleotides line up with TRBD2. The V segment lost 5 bases and the J segment 1 base; nucleotides outside the gene matches: 14. Per germline, CDR1 MNHEY and CDR2 SVGEGT. The CDR3 totals 18 residues. The chain's CDR3 is CASSKTSGYYWRTDTQYF. CDR3 coding DNA: TGTGCCAGCAGTAAAACTAGCGGCTACTATTGGCGCACAGATACGCAGTATTTT.

This clonotype was detected many times. V usage is TRBV6-1 and J usage is TRBJ1-1; D possibly corresponds to TRBD1 (5 bases). The V gene lost 2 bases and the J gene lost 3 bases, with 13 bases spanning the gap. The germline V gene has CDR1 MNHNS and CDR2 SASEGT. The CDR3 consists of 15 residues. The CDR3 nucleotides are TGTGCCAGCAGTGAACTAAGGGGCGTGTACACTGAAGCTTTCTTT. It encodes CASSELRGVYTEAFF.

This clonotype was seen a few times. V is TRBV12-3 or TRBV12-4 and J is TRBJ2-3; unclear D gene. V lost 5 bases, J lost 7 bases, and 13 bases lay in between. CDR3 length: 13 residues. CDR3 residues: CASSPDRAHTQYF. In DNA, the CDR3 is TGTGCCAGCAGTCCAGACCGGGCCCATACGCAGTATTTT.

This clonotype was observed at least ten times. This chain joins TRBV13 and TRBJ1-2; 8 bases align to TRBD1. V dropped 1 base and J dropped 3; count of bases not matched to a gene: 4. CDR3 length: 15 amino acids. The germline V gene encodes CDR1 PRHDT and CDR2 FYEKMQ (reference sequence). CDR3 residues: CASSLELQGDYGYTF. In DNA form, the CDR3 reads TGTGCCAGCAGCTTAGAACTACAGGGGGACTATGGCTACACCTTC.

This clonotype was observed a handful of times. This rearrangement joins TRBV7-9 to TRBJ2-7, with a possible D match to TRBD1 (5 bases). Between the trimmed V and J ends, which lost 5 bases and 1 base, there was a span of 15 bases. The CDR3 is 15 amino acids. Germline V CDR1 and CDR2: SEHNR, FQNEAQ (reference sequence). CDR3 region: CASSETVLGSYEQYF. The CDR3 nucleotides read TGTGCCAGCAGCGAGACAGTTTTAGGTTCCTACGAGCAGTACTTC.

A few counts support this clonotype. Germline and junction disagree at one end, which may indicate a read error. The rearrangement joins TRBV7-9 to TRBJ2-1; 7 nucleotides align to TRBD1. Germline V gene lookup returns CDR1 SEHNR and CDR2 FQNEAQ (reference sequence). There are 16 residues in the CDR3. DNA for the CDR3: TGTGCCAGCAGCTTCACAGGGGCTAGGTCCTGCAATGAGCAGTTCTTC. Translation: CASSFTGARSCNEQFF.

CDR3 bases: TGTGCCAGCAGTTCGACAGGGGTGATAGACTACACCTTC. This translates into CASSSTGVIDYTF. The J gene is TRBJ1-2, the V gene TRBV9, with TRBD1 matching 8 bases. CDR3 size: 13 residues. V lost 5 bases to trimming and J lost 10 bases; unmatched junction nucleotides: 10. CDR1 and CDR2 from the germline V gene are SGDLS and YYNGEE.

Many counts were recorded for this clonotype. The chain uses TRBV12-3 or TRBV12-4 and TRBJ2-5; a possible D gene is TRBD1 (6 bases). Trimming shortened V by 6 bases and J by 4 bases, and 36 bases separated the two germline ends. This CDR3 spans 21 amino acids. CDR3 in amino acids: CASSLSPGEGWGIGFGETQYF. The CDR3 DNA is TGTGCCAGCAGCCTTTCCCCAGGGGAAGGGTGGGGGATCGGGTTTGGAGAGACCCAGTACTTC.

CDR3: CASSPRDNLSNQPQHF. CDR3 coding DNA: TGTGCCAGTAGTCCCCGGGACAACCTTAGCAATCAGCCCCAGCATTTT. The chain uses TRBV19 and TRBJ1-5; D might be TRBD1 (6 bases). The V gene lost 5 bases and the J gene lost 0 bases, with 14 bases spanning the gap. Looked up from germline, CDR1 is LNHDA and CDR2 is SQIVND (reference sequence). The CDR3 consists of 16 residues.

The J gene is TRBJ1-2, the V gene TRBV20-1; no reliable D call. Germline V CDR1 and CDR2: DFQATT, SNEGSKA (reference sequence). This CDR3 comprises 12 residues. The V end was cut by 3 bases, the J end by 8 bases, with 13 bases between. CDR3 nucleotide sequence: TGCAGTGCTAGGCCGGAGGGTTGGGGCTACACCTTC. This gives the protein CSARPEGWGYTF.

This clonotype was seen more than once but under ten times. V is TRBV5-6 and J is TRBJ2-3, with 8 bases lining up with TRBD1. Germline V gene lookup returns CDR1 SGHDT and CDR2 YYEEEE. The CDR3 extends over 15 amino acids. Trimming at V came to 4 bases and at J to 2 bases, leaving 6 bases not matched to a gene. The CDR3 DNA sequence: TGTGCCAGCAGCGTACCGGGACAGGTCACAGATACGCAGTATTTT. It is translated as CASSVPGQVTDTQYF.

This clonotype has only a few counts. The V call is TRBV10-3, the J call TRBJ1-2; no clear D. CDR1 is ENHRY and CDR2 is SYGVKD in the germline V gene. The V gene lost 11 bases and the J gene lost 4 bases, with 17 bases spanning the gap. The CDR3 totals 13 residues. The chain's CDR3 is CASRPADLYGYTF. The CDR3 nucleotides are TGTGCCTCACGGCCGGCAGACCTCTATGGCTACACCTTC.

Note on this clonotype: This may be a read error: a much more frequent sequence differs by one nucleotide. The J gene is TRBJ2-1, the V gene TRBV18; TRBD2 is a possible D gene (6 bases). CDR3 length equals 18 residues. Germline CDR1 is KGHSH and CDR2 is LQKENI. The CDR3 is CASPPPSPSGEGGNEQFF. CDR3 coding DNA: TGTGCCAGCCCACCACCGAGTCCATCGGGAGAGGGTGGTAATGAGCAGTTCTTC. Looking up the rest from reference TRBV18 and TRBJ2-1 gives the full variable domain: NAGVMQNPRHLVRRRGQEARLRCSPMKGHSHVYWYRQLPEEGLKFMVYLQKENIIDESGMPKERFSAEFPKEGPSILRIQQVVRGDSAAYFCASPPPSPSGEGGNEQFFGPGTRLTVL.

In its sample, this clonotype was seen many times. Here the CDR3 reads CASSSTFSTDNYGYTF. In DNA form, the CDR3 reads TGCGCCAGCAGCTCAACGTTTAGTACGGATAACTATGGCTACACCTTC. The chain uses TRBV5-1 and TRBJ1-2; D remains ambiguous. Deletions cut 3 bases from V and 1 base from J, with 16 bases between. The CDR3 contains 16 residues. Looked up from germline, CDR1 is SGHRS and CDR2 is YFSETQ.

This clonotype was counted many times. The gene calls are TRBV11-2 and TRBJ1-1; no definite D call. CDR3 length equals 13 residues. The germline V and J ends were trimmed by 5 bases and 1 base, with 8 bases remaining between them. Germline loops: CDR1 SGHAT, CDR2 FQNNGV. This chain's CDR3 is CASSPETNTEAFF. As DNA, the CDR3 is TGTGCCAGCAGCCCTGAAACGAACACTGAAGCTTTCTTT. The full variable domain, its missing parts supplied by reference TRBV11-2 and TRBJ1-1, is EAGVAQSPRYKIIEKRQSVAFWCNPISGHATLYWYQQILGQGPKLLIQFQNNGVVDDSQLPKDRFSAERLKGVDSTLKIQPAKLEDSAVYLCASSPETNTEAFFGQGTRLTVV.

There are many counts of this clonotype. This rearrangement joins TRBV7-6 to TRBJ1-1; TRBD1 aligns across 7 bases. Germline CDR1 SGHVS, CDR2 FNYEAQ. The CDR3 spans 14 residues. V dropped 2 bases and J dropped 6; count of bases not matched to a gene: 6. The CDR3 region has the DNA TGTGCCAGCAGCTTAAAAGGGGGCGTTGCTGAAGCTTTCTTT. This sequence encodes CASSLKGGVAEAFF. The whole variable domain, remainder taken from reference TRBV7-6 and TRBJ1-1, is GAGVSQSPRYKVTKRGQDVALRCDPISGHVSLYWYRQALGQGPEFLTYFNYEAQQDKSGLPNDRFSAERPEGSISTLTIQRTEQRDSAMYRCASSLKGGVAEAFFGQGTRLTVV.